One T cell receptor (beta chain) is described in this entry. Amplification used 60 Vbeta primers and 13 Jbeta primers. Data came from immunoSEQ multiplex PCR; TCRdb stores just in-frame clones and leaves some out. Of around 50,000 clones in the sample, about 78% were seen once. The V gene's germline CDR1 is MGHRA and CDR2 YSYEKL. The CDR3 sequence is 14 residues long. Between the trimmed V and J ends, which lost 4 bases and 5 bases, there was a span of 12 bases. This specimen belongs to a study of cytomegalovirus exposure and HLA in healthy donors. This sequence originates from a man aged 30 to 45 in good health and CMV-seropositive. Sequenced sample: PBMCs. The J gene is TRBJ2-1, the V gene TRBV4-1, with D perhaps TRBD2 (5 bases). The DNA of the CDR3 is TGCGCCAGCAGCCGAGACTATTTCAACAATGAGCAGTTCTTC. It is translated as CASSRDYFNNEQFF.